This TCR beta chain came from a study of sequential checkpoint blockade in melanoma (dated by TCRdb to about 2019). Turning to the overall study: Patients were assigned by 1:1 randomization to either first-line nivolumab followed by ipilimumab (arm A) or ipilimumab followed by nivolumab (arm B). Maintenance nivolumab came after each of the two trial sequences.

As concerns this clone: No cognate antigen has been identified for it. A far bigger clonotype differs at one base, so this is likely a read error.

The paper as a whole reports these results and caveats: Validation of the response-prediction model combining TCR metrics and mutation burden is needed in larger, independent patient cohorts.

Sample treatment or condition, as interpreted from the label and publication: randomized to nivolumab then ipilimumab (arm A) or the reverse (arm B). None of the trial patients had been given prior DNA-damaging chemotherapy. Live CD3+CD8+ cells negative for CD19 and CD56 were sorted from thawed PBMCs on a FACS Aria II flow cytometer. The samples were obtained from melanoma patients enrolled in CheckMate 064, an open-label, randomized phase II trial testing sequential checkpoint blockade. Peripheral blood mononuclear cells were collected by leukapheresis, purified using Ficoll-Paque, and frozen in human serum containing roughly 10% DMSO. Purity of sorted blood CD3+CD8+ cells was verified at >95% immediately after sorting, followed by DNA extraction. The immunoSEQ Assay was used to immunosequence TCRbeta CDR3 regions from genomic DNA. Genomic DNA was amplified by bias-controlled multiplex PCR before high-throughput sequencing. Concerning the study's data processing: To quantify the absolute abundance of each unique TCRbeta CDR3 region, the sequences were collapsed and filtered. Clonality, defined as 1 minus Pielou's evenness, was calculated using only productive rearrangements. Clones with significantly greater frequencies in on-treatment versus baseline samples were identified using a previously published method. TCRdb retrieved this table from immuneACCESS and kept in-frame rearrangements only. Not all clones are present; in checked studies, unresolved V genes account for under half, and no reason is known for the remainder. The V and J calls and clone size come from that table; D and trimming were worked out from the DNA. The sample data list about 27,000 clones, and 70% to 85% of these were observed just once. The ten most abundant clones make up roughly 14% of the sample.

CDR1 and CDR2 are read off the germline V gene as SGHTA and FQGNSA. The CDR3 sequence holds 16 residues, the cysteine and phenylalanine included. Kept here is only the CDR3 DNA, which spans 48 bases and is read in frame from base 1. Specimen: CD8+ T cells sorted from blood (inferred from file names), collected from a patient given nivolumab and ipilimumab in sequence. The sequence derives from a human donor with melanoma. In this chain, TRBV7-2 is recombined with TRBJ1-2, with a weak D call of TRBD1 (5 bases match). The bases are TGTGCCAGCAGCTTAGCCGGGACTCCCGACTCTTATGGCCACACCTTC. It encodes CASSLAGTPDSYGHTF. Full variable domain (CDR3 extended with the reference TRBV7-2 and TRBJ1-2 proteins): GAGVSQSPSNKVTEKGKDVELRCDPISGHTALYWYRQSLGQGLEFLIYFQGNSAPDKSGLPSDRFSAERTGGSVSTLTIQRTQQEDSAVYLCASSLAGTPDSYGHTFGSGTRLTVV.